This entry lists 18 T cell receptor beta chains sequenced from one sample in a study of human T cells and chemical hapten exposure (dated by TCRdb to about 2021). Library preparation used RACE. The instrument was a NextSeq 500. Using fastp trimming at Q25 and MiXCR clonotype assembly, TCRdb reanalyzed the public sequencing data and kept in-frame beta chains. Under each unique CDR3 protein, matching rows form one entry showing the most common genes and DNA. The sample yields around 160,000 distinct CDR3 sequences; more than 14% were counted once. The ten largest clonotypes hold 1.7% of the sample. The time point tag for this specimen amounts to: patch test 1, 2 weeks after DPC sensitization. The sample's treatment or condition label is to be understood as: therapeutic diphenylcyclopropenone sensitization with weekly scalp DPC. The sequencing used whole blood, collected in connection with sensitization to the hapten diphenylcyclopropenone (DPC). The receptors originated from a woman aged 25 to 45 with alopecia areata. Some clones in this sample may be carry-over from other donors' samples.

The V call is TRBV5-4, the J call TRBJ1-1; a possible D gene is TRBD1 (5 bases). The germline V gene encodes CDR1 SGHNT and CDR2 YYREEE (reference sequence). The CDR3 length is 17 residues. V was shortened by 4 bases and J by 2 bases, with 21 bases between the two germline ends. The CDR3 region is CASSTGRTFSTNTEAFF. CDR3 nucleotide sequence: TGTGCCAGCAGCACGGGACGTACATTTTCGACTAACACTGAAGCTTTCTTT. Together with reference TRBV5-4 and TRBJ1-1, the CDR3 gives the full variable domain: ETGVTQSPTHLIKTRGQQVTLRCSSQSGHNTVSWYQQALGQGPQFIFQYYREEENGRGNFPPRFSGLQFPNYSSELNVNALELDDSALYLCASSTGRTFSTNTEAFFGQGTRLTVV.

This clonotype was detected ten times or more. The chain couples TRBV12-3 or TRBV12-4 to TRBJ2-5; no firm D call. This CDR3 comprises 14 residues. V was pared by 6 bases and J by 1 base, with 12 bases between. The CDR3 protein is CASSPDFSQETQYF. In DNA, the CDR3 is TGTGCCAGCAGCCCCGATTTCTCCCAAGAGACCCAGTACTTC.

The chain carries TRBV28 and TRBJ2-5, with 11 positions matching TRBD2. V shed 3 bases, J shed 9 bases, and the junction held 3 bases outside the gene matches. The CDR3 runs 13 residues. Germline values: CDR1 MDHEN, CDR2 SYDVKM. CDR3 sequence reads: CASSFSSGGAQYF. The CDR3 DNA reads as TGTGCCAGCAGTTTTAGTAGCGGGGGGGCCCAGTACTTC.

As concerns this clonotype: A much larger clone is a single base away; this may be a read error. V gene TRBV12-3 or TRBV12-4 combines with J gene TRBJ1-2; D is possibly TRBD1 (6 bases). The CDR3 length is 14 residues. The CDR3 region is CASSPGGGGYSYTF. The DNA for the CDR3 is TGTGCCAGCAGTCCCGGGGGGGGCGGCTATAGCTACACCTTC.

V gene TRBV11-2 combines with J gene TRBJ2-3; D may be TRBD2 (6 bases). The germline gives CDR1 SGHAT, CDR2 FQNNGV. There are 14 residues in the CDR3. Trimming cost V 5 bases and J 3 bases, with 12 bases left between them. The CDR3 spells CASSPRLVTDTQYF. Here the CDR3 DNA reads TGTGCCAGCAGCCCGCGACTAGTTACAGATACGCAGTATTTT. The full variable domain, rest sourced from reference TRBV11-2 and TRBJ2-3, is EAGVAQSPRYKIIEKRQSVAFWCNPISGHATLYWYQQILGQGPKLLIQFQNNGVVDDSQLPKDRFSAERLKGVDSTLKIQPAKLEDSAVYLCASSPRLVTDTQYFGPGTRLTVL.

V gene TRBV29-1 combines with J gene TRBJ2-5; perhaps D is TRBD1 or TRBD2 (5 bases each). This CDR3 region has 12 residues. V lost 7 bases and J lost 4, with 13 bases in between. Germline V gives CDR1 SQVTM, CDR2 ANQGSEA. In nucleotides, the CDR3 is TGCAGCGCTGGGGACCCTCCAGAGACCCAGTACTTC. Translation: CSAGDPPETQYF.

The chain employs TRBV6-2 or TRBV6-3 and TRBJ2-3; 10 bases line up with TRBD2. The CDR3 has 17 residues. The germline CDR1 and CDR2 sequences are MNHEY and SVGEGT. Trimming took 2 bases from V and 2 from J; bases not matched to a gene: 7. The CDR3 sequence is CASSYTWTSGDTDTQYF. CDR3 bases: TGTGCCAGCAGTTACACCTGGACTAGCGGAGACACAGATACGCAGTATTTT.

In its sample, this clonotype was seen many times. CDR3 sequence: CASCRDSYEQYF. The CDR3 region has the DNA TGTGCCAGCTGCAGGGACTCCTACGAGCAGTACTTC. The chain carries TRBV7-9 and TRBJ2-7, with TRBD1 as a possible D gene (5 bases). Germline CDR1 and CDR2: SEHNR and FQNEAQ (reference sequence). CDR3 length equals 12 residues. The ends were cut back, 8 bases at V and 0 bases at J, with 8 bases in the middle.

The CDR3, as DNA: TGCAGTGCTAGAGATCTTACACAACCTAGCACAGATACGCAGTATTTT. Translating gives CSARDLTQPSTDTQYF. The rearrangement links TRBV20-1 to TRBJ2-3; D uncertain. The CDR3 runs 16 residues. Germline assignment: CDR1 DFQATT and CDR2 SNEGSKA (reference sequence). Trimming took 0 bases from V and 0 from J, leaving 13 bases between them.

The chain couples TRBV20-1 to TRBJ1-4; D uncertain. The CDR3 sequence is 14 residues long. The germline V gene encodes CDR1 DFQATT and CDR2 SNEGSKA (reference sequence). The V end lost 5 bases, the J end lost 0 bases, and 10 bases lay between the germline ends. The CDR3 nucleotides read TGCAGTGCTTGGGAACAAGCAACTAATGAAAAACTGTTTTTT. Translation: CSAWEQATNEKLFF.

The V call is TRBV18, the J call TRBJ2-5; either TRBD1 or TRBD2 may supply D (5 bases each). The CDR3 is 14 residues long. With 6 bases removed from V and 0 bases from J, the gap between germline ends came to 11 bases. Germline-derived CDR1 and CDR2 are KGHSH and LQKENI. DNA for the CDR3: TGTGCCAGCTCTGGGGGTCAGTACCAAGAGACCCAGTACTTC. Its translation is CASSGGQYQETQYF.

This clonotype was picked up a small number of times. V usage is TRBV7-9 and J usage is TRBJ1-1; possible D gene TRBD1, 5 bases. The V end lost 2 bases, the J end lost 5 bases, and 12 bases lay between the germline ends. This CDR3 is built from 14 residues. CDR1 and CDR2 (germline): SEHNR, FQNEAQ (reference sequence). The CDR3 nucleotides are TGTGCCAGCAGCTTACCAGGCCGGGGGACTGAAGCTTTCTTT. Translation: CASSLPGRGTEAFF.

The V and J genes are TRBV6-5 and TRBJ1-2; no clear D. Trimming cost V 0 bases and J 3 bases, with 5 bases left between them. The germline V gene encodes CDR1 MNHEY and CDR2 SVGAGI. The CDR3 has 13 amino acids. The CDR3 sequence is CASSYSTDYGYTF. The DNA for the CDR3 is TGTGCCAGCAGTTACTCTACCGACTATGGCTACACCTTC.

The CDR3 spells CSAPTRSEQFF. In DNA, the CDR3 is TGCAGTGCACCTACTAGGAGTGAGCAGTTCTTC. V usage is TRBV20-1 and J usage is TRBJ2-1, with D maybe TRBD2 (5 bases). The CDR3 extends over 11 amino acids. V lost 6 bases, J lost 9 bases, and 12 bases lay in between. The germline V gene encodes CDR1 DFQATT and CDR2 SNEGSKA (reference sequence).

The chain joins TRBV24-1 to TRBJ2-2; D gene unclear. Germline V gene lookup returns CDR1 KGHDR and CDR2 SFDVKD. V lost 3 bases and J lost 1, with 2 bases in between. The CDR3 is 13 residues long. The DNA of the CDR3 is TGTGCCACCAGTGATGGGAACACCGGGGAGCTGTTTTTT. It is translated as CATSDGNTGELFF.

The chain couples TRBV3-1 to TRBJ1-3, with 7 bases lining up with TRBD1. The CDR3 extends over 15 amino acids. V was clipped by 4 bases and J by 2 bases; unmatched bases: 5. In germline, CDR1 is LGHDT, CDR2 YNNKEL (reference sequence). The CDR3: CASSLQGFPGNTIYF. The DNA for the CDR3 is TGTGCCAGCAGCCTACAGGGGTTCCCTGGAAACACCATATATTTT.

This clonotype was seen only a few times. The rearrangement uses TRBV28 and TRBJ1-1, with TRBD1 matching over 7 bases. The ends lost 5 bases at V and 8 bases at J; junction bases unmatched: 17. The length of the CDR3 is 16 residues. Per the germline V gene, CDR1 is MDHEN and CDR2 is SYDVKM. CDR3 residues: CASSLNPPTGSTEAFF. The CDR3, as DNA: TGTGCCAGCAGTCTCAACCCTCCGACAGGGTCCACGGAAGCTTTCTTT. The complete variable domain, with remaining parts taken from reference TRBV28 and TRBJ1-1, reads DVKVTQSSRYLVKRTGEKVFLECVQDMDHENMFWYRQDPGLGLRLIYFSYDVKMKEKGDIPEGYSVSREKKERFSLILESASTNQTSMYLCASSLNPPTGSTEAFFGQGTRLTVV.

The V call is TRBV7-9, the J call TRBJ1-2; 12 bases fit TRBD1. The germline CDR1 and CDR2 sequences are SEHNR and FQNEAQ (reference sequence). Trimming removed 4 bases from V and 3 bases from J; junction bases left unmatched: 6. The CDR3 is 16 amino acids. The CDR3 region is CASSSSGTGGDYGYTF. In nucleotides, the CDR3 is TGTGCCAGCAGCTCCAGCGGGACAGGGGGCGACTATGGCTACACCTTC.